This is a list of T cell receptor beta chains from one sample in a study of regulatory T cells in long-lasting Graves disease. TCRdb ran MiXCR on the multiplex PCR reads and lists one entry per CDR3 protein. The top ten hold roughly 9.3% of the sample, which has around 500,000 distinct CDR3 sequences, around 11% seen once. These data are also associated with another study on T cells in Graves' hyperthyroidism and ophthalmopathy.

Sequences were derived from peripheral blood mononuclear cells (PBMCs), sampled at new diagnosis, from a patient treated with antithyroid drugs. All receptors come from a woman in her 30s with Graves disease. CDR3s include the opening cysteine and the closing phenylalanine or tryptophan. The D gene is left open where the match is weak. The size field is filled for only some rows; it gives once, few, many or a size class.

CASSYRGTGGNEQFF	TGTGCCAGCAGTTATCGAGGGACAGGCGGCAATGAGCAGTTCTTC	TRBJ2-1	TRBD1	-	TRBV6-2/TRBV6-3
CASSEFGSVTEAFF	TGTGCCAGCAGTGAATTCGGCAGCGTCACTGAAGCTTTCTTT	TRBJ1-1	-	many	TRBV25-1
CASSIATGEIGEQYF	TGTGCCAGTAGTATAGCAACAGGGGAAATCGGCGAGCAGTACTTC	TRBJ2-7	TRBD1	few	TRBV19
CASSLNRQVRIGNTEAFF	TGTGCCAGCTCACTAAACCGACAGGTTCGAATAGGGAACACTGAAGCTTTCTTT	TRBJ1-1	-	-	TRBV18
CSARAYRSSGTHYNEQFF	TGCAGTGCTAGAGCATATCGGTCTAGCGGGACCCACTACAATGAGCAGTTCTTC	TRBJ2-1	TRBD2	-	TRBV20-1
CASSQDAGGAYEQYF	TGTGCCAGCAGCCAAGATGCGGGAGGCGCCTACGAGCAGTACTTC	TRBJ2-7	TRBD2	few	TRBV3-1
CSARVLWLATGLNGEQFF	TGCAGTGCTAGGGTACTTTGGCTTGCGACAGGGTTAAATGGTGAGCAGTTCTTC	TRBJ2-1	TRBD1	-	TRBV20-1
CSVGLAGTLLDEQFF	TGCAGCGTGGGACTAGCTGGTACTTTACTAGATGAGCAGTTCTTC	TRBJ2-1	TRBD2	many	TRBV29-1
CASSLLNYGYTF	TGTGCCAGCAGCTTATTAAACTATGGCTACACCTTC	TRBJ1-2	-	many	TRBV7-9
CASSIPGVNTEAFF	TGTGCCAGTAGTATTCCAGGGGTAAACACTGAAGCTTTCTTT	TRBJ1-1	-	-	TRBV19
CASTRGLQQFGELFF	TGCGCCAGCACTAGGGGACTCCAACAGTTTGGGGAGCTGTTTTTT	TRBJ2-2	-	-	TRBV5-1
CASSLVGRGQPQHF	TGTGCCAGCAGTTTGGTAGGGCGAGGTCAGCCCCAGCATTTT	TRBJ1-5	-	many	TRBV28
CASSPHLRASEAFF	TGTGCCAGCTCACCACATCTCCGGGCCAGTGAAGCTTTCTTT	TRBJ1-1	-	many	TRBV18
CASRIGTSGIYPYEQYF	TGCGCCAGCAGGATCGGGACTAGCGGGATCTACCCCTACGAGCAGTACTTC	TRBJ2-7	TRBD2	-	TRBV5-1
CSARENRAYYGYTF	TGCAGTGCTAGAGAAAACCGGGCCTACTATGGCTACACCTTC	TRBJ1-2	-	many	TRBV20-1
CASSSTGTGSEKLFF	TGCGCCAGCAGCTCCACCGGGACAGGGAGTGAAAAACTGTTTTTT	TRBJ1-4	TRBD1	many	TRBV5-1
CASSYSIYDGRSADTQYF	TGTGCCAGCAGTTACTCGATTTACGACGGGAGGAGTGCAGATACGCAGTATTTT	TRBJ2-3	TRBD2	many	TRBV6-6
CSARGRGAANTGELFF	TGCAGTGCTAGAGGCAGAGGGGCCGCGAACACCGGGGAGCTGTTTTTT	TRBJ2-2	-	-	TRBV20-1
CASSQGTSSTTDTQYF	TGCGCCAGCAGCCAAGGGACTTCTAGTACCACAGATACGCAGTATTTT	TRBJ2-3	-	many	TRBV4-1
CASSYSELYGQYF	TGTGCCAGCAGTTACTCCGAACTCTACGGGCAGTACTTC	TRBJ2-7	-	many	TRBV6-5
CASSLKGLGQETQYF	TGTGCCAGCAGCTTGAAAGGCCTGGGCCAAGAGACCCAGTACTTC	TRBJ2-5	-	many	TRBV5-8
CSARDTSGRAGPRTDTQYF	TGCAGTGCTAGAGACACTAGCGGGAGGGCCGGACCAAGGACAGATACGCAGTATTTT	TRBJ2-3	TRBD2	many	TRBV20-1
CASSPPNGYEQYF	TGTGCCAGCAGCCCTCCGAATGGATACGAGCAGTACTTC	TRBJ2-7	-	many	TRBV7-2
CASSRGLAGVGDTQYF	TGTGCCAGCAGTCGAGGACTAGCGGGAGTAGGAGATACGCAGTATTTT	TRBJ2-3	TRBD2	many	TRBV2
CASRGGGYTEAFF	TGCGCCAGCAGGGGGGGCGGTTACACTGAAGCTTTCTTT	TRBJ1-1	-	-	TRBV5-1
CASSLGKGAEGYTF	TGTGCCAGCAGCCTAGGGAAGGGGGCGGAGGGCTACACCTTC	TRBJ1-2	TRBD1	many	TRBV7-3
CASSPPQGSEQFF	TGTGCCAGCAGTCCTCCCCAGGGGAGTGAGCAGTTCTTC	TRBJ2-1	-	many	TRBV28
CASSPSGPRGYGYTF	TGTGCCAGCAGTCCTAGCGGCCCCAGGGGCTATGGCTACACCTTC	TRBJ1-2	-	many	TRBV27
CASSDRDRNVVGVCEQYF	TGTGCCAGCAGTGACCGGGACAGAAACGTCGTCGGGGTTTGCGAGCAGTACTTC	TRBJ2-7	TRBD1	many	TRBV6-2/TRBV6-3
CSADTGLGQPQHF	TGCAGTGCTGACACAGGGTTGGGTCAGCCCCAGCATTTT	TRBJ1-5	-	-	TRBV20-1
CASTRRTETMNTEAFF	TGTGCCAGTACCCGTAGGACTGAGACGATGAACACTGAAGCTTTCTTT	TRBJ1-1	-	many	TRBV19
CASAKGFSTDTQYF	TGTGCTAGCGCAAAAGGGTTTTCCACAGATACGCAGTATTTT	TRBJ2-3	-	many	TRBV12-5
CASSLGLANGELFF	TGCGCCAGCAGCTTGGGACTAGCGAACGGGGAGCTGTTTTTT	TRBJ2-2	TRBD2	many	TRBV5-1
CASSLGVPYEQYF	TGTGCCAGCAGCCTGGGGGTACCCTACGAGCAGTACTTC	TRBJ2-7	-	many	TRBV27
CALGDSGNTIYF	TGTGCCTTGGGTGACTCTGGAAACACCATATATTTT	TRBJ1-3	-	-	TRBV30
CASSTSRAPQDDEQFF	TGTGCCAGCAGCACCTCCCGGGCCCCCCAGGATGATGAGCAGTTCTTC	TRBJ2-1	-	-	TRBV13
CASSLPPAPDGYTF	TGTGCCAGCAGCTTGCCCCCCGCCCCCGACGGCTACACCTTC	TRBJ1-2	-	-	TRBV7-9
CSVETYTEAFF	TGCAGCGTTGAAACCTACACTGAAGCTTTCTTT	TRBJ1-1	-	many	TRBV29-1
CASSLEPGGDTQYF	TGTGCCAGCAGCTTGGAGCCAGGGGGAGATACGCAGTATTTT	TRBJ2-3	TRBD1	few	TRBV5-6
CAISESGQGWTYEQYF	TGTGCCATCAGTGAGTCAGGACAGGGGTGGACCTACGAGCAGTACTTC	TRBJ2-7	TRBD1	many	TRBV10-3
CASSLWLSADPREQYF	TGTGCCAGCAGTTTATGGTTATCCGCGGACCCTCGGGAGCAGTACTTC	TRBJ2-7	-	many	TRBV28
CASSLPGTQETQYF	TGTGCCAGCAGTCTCCCGGGAACGCAAGAGACCCAGTACTTC	TRBJ2-5	-	many	TRBV12-3/TRBV12-4
CASSKGGIGNIQYF	TGTGCCAGCAGTAAAGGGGGCATTGGAAACATTCAGTACTTC	TRBJ2-4	TRBD1	many	TRBV12-3/TRBV12-4
CASSYYGNSNQPQHF	TGTGCCAGCAGTTATTATGGGAACAGCAATCAGCCCCAGCATTTT	TRBJ1-5	-	many	TRBV6-2/TRBV6-3
CASSPSIGGYEQYF	TGTGCCAGCAGCCCCAGTATAGGGGGCTACGAGCAGTACTTC	TRBJ2-7	-	-	TRBV9
CASSPRLTQGIQYF	TGTGCCAGCAGTCCTCGACTAACCCAGGGCATTCAGTACTTC	TRBJ2-4	-	many	TRBV28
CASRGEFPTEQYF	TGTGCCAGCAGGGGGGAATTCCCTACCGAGCAGTACTTC	TRBJ2-7	-	few	TRBV7-2
CAWSVRGTDTGELFF	TGTGCCTGGAGTGTACGAGGGACGGACACCGGGGAGCTGTTTTTT	TRBJ2-2	-	many	TRBV30
CASSLQQGSGAGELFF	TGTGCCAGCAGTTTACAACAGGGGTCAGGCGCCGGGGAGCTGTTTTTT	TRBJ2-2	TRBD1	many	TRBV6-5
CSVKKGMNTGAFF	TGCAGCGTTAAAAAGGGCATGAACACTGGAGCTTTCTTT	TRBJ1-1	-	few	TRBV29-1
CASSVAGSRHGYTF	TGTGCCAGCAGCGTAGCTGGCAGCCGTCATGGCTACACCTTC	TRBJ1-2	-	many	TRBV9
CASVLAGGYEQYF	TGTGCCAGCGTTTTAGCGGGAGGGTACGAGCAGTACTTC	TRBJ2-7	TRBD2	many	TRBV6-1
CASSYRQGAGGELFF	TGTGCCAGCAGTTACCGACAGGGGGCCGGCGGGGAGCTGTTTTTT	TRBJ2-2	TRBD1	many	TRBV28
CASATGLSPGYTF	TGTGCCAGCGCGACAGGTCTCTCCCCTGGCTACACCTTC	TRBJ1-2	-	many	TRBV13
CASSQGGLAKNIQYF	TGTGCCAGCAGCCAAGGAGGGCTAGCCAAAAACATTCAGTACTTC	TRBJ2-4	-	many	TRBV3-1
CASSLQGATANEKLFF	TGCGCCAGCAGCTTACAGGGGGCGACGGCTAATGAAAAACTGTTTTTT	TRBJ1-4	TRBD1	many	TRBV5-1
CAWSVGKNTEAFF	TGTGCCTGGAGTGTCGGCAAGAACACTGAAGCTTTCTTT	TRBJ1-1	-	many	TRBV30
CASSVVPGQGGNTEAFF	TGTGCCAGCAGCGTAGTCCCGGGACAGGGTGGGAACACTGAAGCTTTCTTT	TRBJ1-1	TRBD1	many	TRBV12-3/TRBV12-4
CARGGQTNSPLHF	TGTGCCAGGGGGGGACAGACGAATTCACCCCTCCACTTT	TRBJ1-6	TRBD1	many	TRBV19
CASTSPDRAYEQYF	TGTGCCAGCACCTCCCCGGACCGCGCCTACGAGCAGTACTTC	TRBJ2-7	-	few	TRBV6-2/TRBV6-3